A single T cell receptor beta chain is shown here with its context. CDR1 SGHAT and CDR2 FQDESV come from the germline V gene (reference sequence). The CDR3 consists of 16 residues. V lost 1 base and J 3 bases, leaving 12 bases between the germline ends. The data originate from a study of control samples from healthy donors and cancer patients. Only in-frame clones appear in the TCRdb table, and some are missing; sequencing was by immunoSEQ multiplex PCR. The top ten hold around a tenth of the sample, which has about 84,000 clones, 84% seen once. Material for sequencing was PBMCs. This TCR was sampled from a man aged 55 to 70 with head and neck cancer. The chain links TRBV11-1 to TRBJ2-2; possible D gene TRBD2, 6 bases. CDR3 coding DNA: TGTGCCAGCAGCTTAGACCGTGCGGGGCACACCGGGGAGCTGTTTTTT. This translates into CASSLDRAGHTGELFF.